These 15 T cell receptor beta chains were all obtained from the same sample, sequenced in a study of shared clonotypes between healthy human individuals. Assay: immunoSEQ multiplex PCR; the TCRdb copy retains only in-frame clones and omits some. The sample has about 1.5 million clones; roughly 98% are singletons. The sequencing sample was made of naive CD4+ T cells sorted from blood. Subset noted: CD45RA+ positively selected. Receptor source: a man aged 30 to 39 in good health.

The chain links TRBV28 to TRBJ2-7; 8 nucleotides agree with TRBD1. Germline CDR1 and CDR2: MDHEN and SYDVKM. CDR3 length equals 14 residues. The trim removed 4 bases at V and 4 bases at J, leaving 6 bases unmatched. CDR3 sequence: CASSSLQGDYEQYF. The DNA of the CDR3 is TGTGCCAGCAGTTCCCTACAGGGGGATTACGAGCAGTACTTC.

The J gene is TRBJ2-5, the V gene TRBV5-1, with a tentative D call TRBD1 (6 bases). The germline V gene encodes CDR1 SGHRS and CDR2 YFSETQ. The CDR3 length is 16 residues. V was cut by 0 bases and J by 0 bases, with 12 bases left in between. CDR3 sequence (DNA): TGCGCCAGCAGCTTGGGGGACACCAAGTACCAAGAGACCCAGTACTTC. It yields the protein CASSLGDTKYQETQYF. The full variable domain, its missing parts supplied by reference TRBV5-1 and TRBJ2-5, is KAGVTQTPRYLIKTRGQQVTLSCSPISGHRSVSWYQQTPGQGLQFLFEYFSETQRNKGNFPGRFSGRQFSNSRSEMNVSTLELGDSALYLCASSLGDTKYQETQYFGPGTRLLVL.

The chain couples TRBV19 to TRBJ2-3; perhaps TRBD2 as D (6 bases). CDR1 LNHDA and CDR2 SQIVND come from the germline V gene (reference sequence). The CDR3 loop spans 14 amino acids. V lost 5 bases and J 2 bases, leaving 11 bases between the germline ends. CDR3 DNA: TGTGCCAGTAGTGCGGGACCGAACACAGATACGCAGTATTTT. It translates to CASSAGPNTDTQYF.

The chain combines TRBV14 with TRBJ2-7; D may be TRBD1 or TRBD2 (6 bases each). There are 15 residues in the CDR3. In germline, CDR1 is SGHDN, CDR2 FVKESK. Trimming took 1 base from V and 10 from J, leaving 20 bases between them. The CDR3 DNA is TGTGCCAGCAGCCAAGGGGGGGCACCCTCTGACTCCCAGTACTTC. As protein: CASSQGGAPSDSQYF.

The chain links TRBV7-9 to TRBJ1-1; 8 bases line up with TRBD1. Germline lookup yields CDR1 SEHNR and CDR2 FQNEAQ (reference sequence). The ends lost 4 bases at V and 5 bases at J; junction bases unmatched: 6. CDR3 length: 14 residues. CDR3 region: CASSYQGARTEAFF. DNA for the CDR3: TGTGCCAGCAGCTACCAGGGGGCGCGAACTGAAGCTTTCTTT.

Regarding this clone: The identical CDR3 is also encoded by other nucleotide sequences in the sample. The chain uses TRBV18 and TRBJ2-7, with D possibly matching TRBD1 (6 bases). This CDR3 spans 14 amino acids. Per the germline V gene, CDR1 is KGHSH and CDR2 is LQKENI. Trimming shortened V by 2 bases and J by 0 bases, and 8 bases separated the two germline ends. The chain's CDR3 is CASSPGGTSYEQYF. The CDR3 bases are TGTGCCAGCTCACCAGGGGGCACCTCCTACGAGCAGTACTTC.

The table lists this clone with a count of one. The CDR3: CASSLLLAGGGETQYF. DNA of the CDR3: TGTGCCAGCAGCTTGCTCCTAGCGGGAGGTGGGGAGACCCAGTACTTC. V and J are TRBV5-6 and TRBJ2-5, with 11 nucleotides matching TRBD2. The germline V gene has CDR1 SGHDT and CDR2 YYEEEE. The CDR3 length is 16 residues. The junction had 7 bases not matched to a gene; V was cut back by 1 base and J by 5 bases. The entire variable domain, with the rest obtained from reference TRBV5-6 and TRBJ2-5, is as follows: DAGVTQSPTHLIKTRGQQVTLRCSPKSGHDTVSWYQQALGQGPQFIFQYYEEEERQRGNFPDRFSGHQFPNYSSELNVNALLLGDSALYLCASSLLLAGGGETQYFGPGTRLLVL.

The chain links TRBV11-2 to TRBJ2-7, with 8 bases lining up with TRBD1. Germline CDR1 SGHAT, CDR2 FQNNGV. V trimming: 7 bases; J trimming: 0 bases; junction bases outside the gene matches: 5. The CDR3 runs to 14 residues. In DNA form, the CDR3 reads TGTGCCAGCACCGTGGACAGGGACTCCTACGAGCAGTACTTC. Amino acid sequence: CASTVDRDSYEQYF.

The CDR3 spells CASSLDGTNQPQHF. CDR3 bases: TGCGCCAGCAGCTTGGATGGTACCAATCAGCCCCAGCATTTT. The chain couples TRBV5-1 to TRBJ1-5; D gene uncertain. Trimming removed 0 bases from V and 3 bases from J, with 7 bases in between. CDR3 length: 14 residues. Looked up from germline, CDR1 is SGHRS and CDR2 is YFSETQ.

V and J are TRBV29-1 and TRBJ2-7, with 8 positions matching TRBD1. This CDR3 comprises 13 residues. Germline CDR1 reads SQVTM; CDR2 reads ANQGSEA. Trimming cost V 7 bases and J 0 bases; bases outside gene matches: 5. CDR3 protein: CSARQGPSYEQYF. In nucleotides, the CDR3 is TGCAGCGCCAGACAGGGGCCCTCCTACGAGCAGTACTTC.

The chain is built from TRBV10-2 and TRBJ2-7; D gene ambiguous. This CDR3 comprises 17 residues. V was clipped by 0 bases and J by 2 bases, with 17 bases between them. Germline loops: CDR1 WSHSY, CDR2 SAAADI. CDR3 sequence: CASSESVGSPKTYEQYF. The CDR3 DNA is TGCGCCAGCAGTGAGTCGGTTGGATCCCCAAAAACCTACGAGCAGTACTTC.

The V and J genes are TRBV19 and TRBJ2-7; 8 positions match TRBD1. Trimming at V came to 5 bases and at J to 1 base, leaving 4 bases not matched to a gene. This CDR3 has 14 residues. Germline assignment: CDR1 LNHDA and CDR2 SQIVND (reference sequence). The CDR3 region has the DNA TGTGCCAGTAGTCCCCGGGACAGGTCCTACGAGCAGTACTTC. As protein: CASSPRDRSYEQYF.

This sequence joins TRBV5-8 and TRBJ2-7; no reliable D call. The CDR3 has 14 residues. V lost 1 base to trimming and J lost 0 bases, with 8 bases between them. CDR1 is SGHTS and CDR2 is YDEGEE in the germline V gene. CDR3: CASSLRGPSYEQYF. The CDR3 DNA reads TGTGCCAGCAGCTTGCGAGGTCCCTCCTACGAGCAGTACTTC.

This chain links TRBV27 with TRBJ2-7, with TRBD1 as a possible D gene (6 bases). This CDR3 spans 15 amino acids. Germline CDR1 and CDR2: MNHEY and SMNVEV (reference sequence). Trimming left V 5 bases short and J 5 bases short, with 19 bases between. The CDR3 nucleotides are TGTGCCAGCAGTACTTACAGGGCCAAAGGGAACGAGCAGTACTTC. Encoded protein: CASSTYRAKGNEQYF.

The V call is TRBV4-1, the J call TRBJ2-3; maybe TRBD2 (6 bases). The CDR3 extends over 15 amino acids. CDR1 MGHRA and CDR2 YSYEKL come from the germline V gene. The germline V and J ends were trimmed by 2 bases and 1 base, with 10 bases remaining between them. CDR3 coding DNA: TGCGCCAGCAGCCAAATATTAGCGGGCACAGATACGCAGTATTTT. It encodes CASSQILAGTDTQYF.